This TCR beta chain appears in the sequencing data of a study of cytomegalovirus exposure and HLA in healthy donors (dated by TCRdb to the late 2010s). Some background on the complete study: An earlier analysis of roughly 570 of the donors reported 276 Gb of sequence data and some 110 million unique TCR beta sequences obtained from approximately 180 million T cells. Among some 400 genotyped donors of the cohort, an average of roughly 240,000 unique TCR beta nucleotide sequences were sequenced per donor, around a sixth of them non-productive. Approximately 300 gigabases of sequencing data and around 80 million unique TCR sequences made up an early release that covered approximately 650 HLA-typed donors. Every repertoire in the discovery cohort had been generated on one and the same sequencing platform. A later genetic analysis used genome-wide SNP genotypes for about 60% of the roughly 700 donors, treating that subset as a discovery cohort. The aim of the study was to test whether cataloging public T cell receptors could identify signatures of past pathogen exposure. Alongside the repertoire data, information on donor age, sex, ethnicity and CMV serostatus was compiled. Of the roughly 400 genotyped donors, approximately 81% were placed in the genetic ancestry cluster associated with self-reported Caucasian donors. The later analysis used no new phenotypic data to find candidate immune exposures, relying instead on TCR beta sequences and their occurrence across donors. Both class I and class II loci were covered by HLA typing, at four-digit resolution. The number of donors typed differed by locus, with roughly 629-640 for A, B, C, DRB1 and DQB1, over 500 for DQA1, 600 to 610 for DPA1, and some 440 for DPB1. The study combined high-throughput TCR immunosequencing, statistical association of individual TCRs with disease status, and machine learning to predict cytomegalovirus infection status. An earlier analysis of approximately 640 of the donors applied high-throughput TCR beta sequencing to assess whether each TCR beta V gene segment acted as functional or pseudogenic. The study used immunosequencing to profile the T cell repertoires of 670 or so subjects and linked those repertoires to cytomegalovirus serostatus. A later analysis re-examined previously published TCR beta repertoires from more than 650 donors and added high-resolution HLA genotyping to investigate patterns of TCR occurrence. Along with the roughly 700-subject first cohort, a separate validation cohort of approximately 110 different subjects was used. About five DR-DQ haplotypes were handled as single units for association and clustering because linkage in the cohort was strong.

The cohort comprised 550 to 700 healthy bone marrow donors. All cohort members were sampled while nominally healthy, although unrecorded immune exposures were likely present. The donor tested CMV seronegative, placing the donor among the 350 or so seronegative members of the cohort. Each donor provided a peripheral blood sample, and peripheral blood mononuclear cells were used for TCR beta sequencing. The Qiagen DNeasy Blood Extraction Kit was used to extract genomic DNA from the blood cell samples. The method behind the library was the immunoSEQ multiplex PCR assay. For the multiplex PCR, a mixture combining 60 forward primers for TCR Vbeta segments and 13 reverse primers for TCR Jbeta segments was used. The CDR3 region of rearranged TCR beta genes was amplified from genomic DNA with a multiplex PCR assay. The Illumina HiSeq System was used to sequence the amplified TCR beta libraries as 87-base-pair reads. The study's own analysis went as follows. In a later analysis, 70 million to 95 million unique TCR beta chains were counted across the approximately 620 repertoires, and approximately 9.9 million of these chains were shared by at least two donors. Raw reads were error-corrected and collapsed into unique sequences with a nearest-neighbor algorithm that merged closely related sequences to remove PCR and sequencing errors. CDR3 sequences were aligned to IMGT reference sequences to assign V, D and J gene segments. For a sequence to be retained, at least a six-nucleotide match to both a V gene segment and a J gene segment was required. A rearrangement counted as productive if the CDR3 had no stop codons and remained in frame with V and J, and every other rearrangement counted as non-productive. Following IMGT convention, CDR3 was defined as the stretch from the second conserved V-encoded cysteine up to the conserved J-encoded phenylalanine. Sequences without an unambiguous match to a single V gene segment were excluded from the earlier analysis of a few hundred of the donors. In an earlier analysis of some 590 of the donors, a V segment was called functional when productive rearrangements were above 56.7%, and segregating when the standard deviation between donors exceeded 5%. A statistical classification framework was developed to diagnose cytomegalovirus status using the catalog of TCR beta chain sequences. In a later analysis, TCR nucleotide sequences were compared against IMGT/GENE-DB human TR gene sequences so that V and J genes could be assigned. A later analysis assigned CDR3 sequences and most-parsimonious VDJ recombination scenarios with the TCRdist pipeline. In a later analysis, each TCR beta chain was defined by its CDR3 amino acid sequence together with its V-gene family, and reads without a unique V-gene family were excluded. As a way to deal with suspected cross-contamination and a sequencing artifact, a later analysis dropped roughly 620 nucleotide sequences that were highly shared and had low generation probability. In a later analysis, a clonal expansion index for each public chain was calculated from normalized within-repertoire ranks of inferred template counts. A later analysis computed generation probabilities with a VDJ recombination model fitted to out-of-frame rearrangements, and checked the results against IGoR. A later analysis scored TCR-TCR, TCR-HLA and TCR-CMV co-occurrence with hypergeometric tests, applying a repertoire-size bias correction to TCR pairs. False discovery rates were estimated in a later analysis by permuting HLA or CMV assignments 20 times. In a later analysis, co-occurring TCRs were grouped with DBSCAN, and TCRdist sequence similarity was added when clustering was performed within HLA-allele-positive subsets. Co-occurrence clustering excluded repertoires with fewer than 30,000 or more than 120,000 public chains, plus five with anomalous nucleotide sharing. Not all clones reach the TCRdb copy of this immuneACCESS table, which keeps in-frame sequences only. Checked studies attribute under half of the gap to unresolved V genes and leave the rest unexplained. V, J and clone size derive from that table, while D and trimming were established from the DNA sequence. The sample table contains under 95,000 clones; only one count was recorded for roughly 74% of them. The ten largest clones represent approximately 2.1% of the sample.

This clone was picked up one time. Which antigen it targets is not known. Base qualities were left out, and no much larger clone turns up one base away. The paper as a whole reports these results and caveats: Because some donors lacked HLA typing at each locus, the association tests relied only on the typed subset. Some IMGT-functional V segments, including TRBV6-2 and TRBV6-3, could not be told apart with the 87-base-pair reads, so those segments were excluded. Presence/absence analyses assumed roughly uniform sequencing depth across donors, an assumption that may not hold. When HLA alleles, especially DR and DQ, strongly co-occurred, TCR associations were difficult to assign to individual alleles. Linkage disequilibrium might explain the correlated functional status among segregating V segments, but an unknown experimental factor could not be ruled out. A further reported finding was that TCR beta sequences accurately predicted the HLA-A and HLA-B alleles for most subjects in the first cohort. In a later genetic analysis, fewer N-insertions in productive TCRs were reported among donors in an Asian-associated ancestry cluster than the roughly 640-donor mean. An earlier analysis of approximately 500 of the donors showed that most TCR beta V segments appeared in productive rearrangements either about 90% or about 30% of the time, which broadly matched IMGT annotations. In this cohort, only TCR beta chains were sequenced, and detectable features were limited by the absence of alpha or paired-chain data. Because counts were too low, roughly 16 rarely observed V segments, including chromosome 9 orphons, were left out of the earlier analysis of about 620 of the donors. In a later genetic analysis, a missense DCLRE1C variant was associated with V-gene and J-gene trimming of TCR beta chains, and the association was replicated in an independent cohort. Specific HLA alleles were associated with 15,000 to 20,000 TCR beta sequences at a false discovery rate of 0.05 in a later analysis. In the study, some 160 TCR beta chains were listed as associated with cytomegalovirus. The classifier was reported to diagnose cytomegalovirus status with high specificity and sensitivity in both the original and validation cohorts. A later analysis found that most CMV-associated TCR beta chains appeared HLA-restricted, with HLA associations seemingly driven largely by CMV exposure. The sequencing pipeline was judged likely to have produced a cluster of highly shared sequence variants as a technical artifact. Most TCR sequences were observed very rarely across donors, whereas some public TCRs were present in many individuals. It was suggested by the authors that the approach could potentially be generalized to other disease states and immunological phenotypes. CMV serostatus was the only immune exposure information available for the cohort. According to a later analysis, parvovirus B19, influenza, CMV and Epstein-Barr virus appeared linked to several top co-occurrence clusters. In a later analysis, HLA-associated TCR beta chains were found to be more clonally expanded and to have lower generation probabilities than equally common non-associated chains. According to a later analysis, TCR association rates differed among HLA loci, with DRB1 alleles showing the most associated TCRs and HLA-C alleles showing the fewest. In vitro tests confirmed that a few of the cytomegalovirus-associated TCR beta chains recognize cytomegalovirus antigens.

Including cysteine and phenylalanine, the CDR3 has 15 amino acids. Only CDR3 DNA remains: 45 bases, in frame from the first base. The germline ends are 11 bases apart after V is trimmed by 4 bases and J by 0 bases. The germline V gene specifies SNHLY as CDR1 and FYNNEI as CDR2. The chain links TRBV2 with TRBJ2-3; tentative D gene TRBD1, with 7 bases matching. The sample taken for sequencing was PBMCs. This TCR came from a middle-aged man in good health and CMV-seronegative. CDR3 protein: CASSVEGASTDTQYF. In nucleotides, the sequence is TGTGCCAGCAGTGTGGAGGGGGCTAGCACAGATACGCAGTATTTT.